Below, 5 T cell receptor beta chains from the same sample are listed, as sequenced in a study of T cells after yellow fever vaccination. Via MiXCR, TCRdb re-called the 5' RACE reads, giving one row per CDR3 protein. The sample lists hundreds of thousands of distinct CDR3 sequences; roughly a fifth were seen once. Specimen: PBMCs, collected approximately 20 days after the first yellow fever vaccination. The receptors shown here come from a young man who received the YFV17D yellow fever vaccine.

This chain's CDR3 is CASSSWKGYEQYV. The CDR3 DNA is TGTGCCAGCAGCTCCTGGAAAGGCTACGAGCAGTACGTC. This rearrangement joins TRBV7-2 to TRBJ2-7; D not certain. Germline CDR1 SGHTA, CDR2 FQGNSA. This CDR3 is built from 13 residues. V was cut by 4 bases and J by 3 bases, with 10 bases left in between.

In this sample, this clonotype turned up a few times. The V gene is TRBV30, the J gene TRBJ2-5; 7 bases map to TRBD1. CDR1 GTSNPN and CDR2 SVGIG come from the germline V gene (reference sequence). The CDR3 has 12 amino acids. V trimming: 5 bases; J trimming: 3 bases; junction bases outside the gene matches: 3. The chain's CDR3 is CAWQGEKETQYF. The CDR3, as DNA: TGTGCCTGGCAGGGGGAGAAAGAGACCCAGTACTTC.

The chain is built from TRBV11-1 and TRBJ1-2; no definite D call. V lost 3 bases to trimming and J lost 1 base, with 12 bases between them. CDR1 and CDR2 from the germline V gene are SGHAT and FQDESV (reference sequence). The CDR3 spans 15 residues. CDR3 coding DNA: TGTGCCAGCAGCTTCTCGTTGAAGGATAACTATGGCTACACCTTC. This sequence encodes CASSFSLKDNYGYTF.

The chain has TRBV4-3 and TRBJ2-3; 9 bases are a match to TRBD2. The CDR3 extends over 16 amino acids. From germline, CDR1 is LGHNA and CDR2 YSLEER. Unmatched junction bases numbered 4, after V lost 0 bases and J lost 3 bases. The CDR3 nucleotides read TGCGCCAGCAGCCAAGAGGCTAGCGGGGATACAGATACGCAGTATTTT. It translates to CASSQEASGDTDTQYF.

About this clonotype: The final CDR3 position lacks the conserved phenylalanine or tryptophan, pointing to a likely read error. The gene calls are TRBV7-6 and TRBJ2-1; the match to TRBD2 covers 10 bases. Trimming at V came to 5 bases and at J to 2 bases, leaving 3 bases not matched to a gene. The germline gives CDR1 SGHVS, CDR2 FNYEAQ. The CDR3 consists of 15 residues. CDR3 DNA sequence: TGTGCCAGCAGCCTTAGCGGGGGGACCTACAATGAGCAGTTCTCC. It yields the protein CASSLSGGTYNEQFS.